The rows below give T cell receptor beta chains drawn from one sample of a study of cytomegalovirus exposure and HLA in healthy donors. Sequencing used immunoSEQ multiplex PCR; TCRdb keeps in-frame clones, though not all of them. The table records some 100,000 clones, approximately 81% of them present only once. Sequencing was carried out using PBMCs. The receptors were sampled from a female donor in good health and CMV-seropositive. The CDR3 runs from the conserved cysteine through the conserved F or W. D genes are given only for firm matches. The size field is filled for only some rows; it gives once, few, many or a size class.

clone size,D gene,V gene,J gene,CDR3 DNA,CDR3 protein
NA,TRBD1,TRBV6-1,TRBJ1-1,TGTGCCAGCAGTGATTGGACAGGGGGGAACACTGAAGCTTTCTTT,CASSDWTGGNTEAFF
NA,TRBD2,TRBV10-2,TRBJ2-2,TGCGCCAGCTACGGACGGGGGGGAATCGGGGAGCTGTTTTTT,CASYGRGGIGELFF
NA,TRBD2,TRBV27,TRBJ2-5,TGTGCCAGCAGTTTTTCAGGGAGGGCCTCGGATCGGGAGACCCAGTACTTC,CASSFSGRASDRETQYF
NA,NA,TRBV6-6,TRBJ2-1,TGTGCCAGCAGTTACGGCGACACAAGTGAGCAGTTCTTC,CASSYGDTSEQFF
NA,TRBD1,TRBV5-4,TRBJ1-3,TGTGCCAGCAGCCCCCCGACCGGGACAGGTGGAAACACCATATATTTT,CASSPPTGTGGNTIYF
NA,NA,TRBV19,TRBJ2-2,TGTGCCAGTAGTATACGGGCCGGGGAGCTGTTTTTT,CASSIRAGELFF
NA,TRBD1,TRBV23-1,TRBJ2-2,TGCGCCAGCAGTCGGTCTCCTCGGGACAGGCGGAATAACACCGGGGAGCTGTTTTTT,CASSRSPRDRRNNTGELFF
NA,TRBD2,TRBV5-4,TRBJ2-7,TGTGCCAGCAGCTCCGGGACTAGCGGGAACACCGGGCAGTACTTC,CASSSGTSGNTGQYF
NA,NA,TRBV4-2,TRBJ1-5,TGTGCCAGCAGCCAAGAGAGGGGGAGGGGAGATCAGCCCCAGCATTTT,CASSQERGRGDQPQHF
few,NA,TRBV4-3,TRBJ2-6,TGCGCCAGCAGCCGCGGGACAGACCAGTACTCTGGGGCCAACGTCCTGACTTTC,CASSRGTDQYSGANVLTF
NA,NA,TRBV12-1,TRBJ1-1,TGTGCCAGCAGCCCCGGCGGGCAGGGGGCCCCGAACACTGAAGCTTTCTTT,CASSPGGQGAPNTEAFF
NA,TRBD2,TRBV5-1,TRBJ2-7,TGCGCCAGCAGTGGACTAGCGGGGGATATAAACGAGCAGTACTTC,CASSGLAGDINEQYF
once,NA,TRBV5-6,TRBJ2-1,TGTGCCAGCAGTTCCTATAAGGACAACTCCTACAATGAGCAGTTCTTC,CASSSYKDNSYNEQFF
few,NA,TRBV5-1,TRBJ2-2,TGCGCCAGCAGCCCCCTAGCGATGAACACCGGGGAGCTGTTTTTT,CASSPLAMNTGELFF
NA,TRBD1,TRBV30,TRBJ1-1,TGTGCCTGGGGTACAGGGGGGAGCACTGAAGCTTTCTTT,CAWGTGGSTEAFF
few,TRBD2,TRBV5-1,TRBJ2-3,TGCGCCAGCAGCTTGGTTTGGCGGCGGGGGGGAGATACGCAGTATTTT,CASSLVWRRGGDTQYF
NA,TRBD1,TRBV9,TRBJ1-2,TGTGCCAGCAGCGCTGGACAGGCCCGGGGGGGCTACACCTTC,CASSAGQARGGYTF
NA,TRBD2,TRBV19,TRBJ2-1,TGTGCCAGTAGTATGGCTAGCGGGAGTTTGATTAGTGGGTACAATGAGCAGTTCTTC,CASSMASGSLISGYNEQFF
NA,TRBD1,TRBV9,TRBJ2-7,TGTGCCAGCAGCGTAGGAGAGGGACAGGGGAGTCGCGAGCAGTACTTC,CASSVGEGQGSREQYF
NA,TRBD2,TRBV6-5,TRBJ2-3,TGTGCCAGCACCATAGCGGGGGACAGCACAGATACGCAGTATTTT,CASTIAGDSTDTQYF
once,NA,TRBV4-2,TRBJ2-1,TGTGCCAGCAGACCCCTACCTCGGGGGAACAATGAGCAGTTCTTC,CASRPLPRGNNEQFF
NA,NA,TRBV6-5,TRBJ1-1,TGTGCCAGCAGTCCCCACGGGAGGACTGAAGCTTTCTTT,CASSPHGRTEAFF
NA,TRBD1,TRBV7-2,TRBJ2-6,TGTGCCAGCAGCTTAAAGGGGGCGCCTGGGGCCAACGGCCTGACTTTC,CASSLKGAPGANGLTF
NA,NA,TRBV6-1,TRBJ2-6,TGTGCCAGCAGTGAAGACGACTCTGGGGCCAACGGCCTGACTTTC,CASSEDDSGANGLTF
NA,NA,TRBV27,TRBJ1-1,TGTGCCAGCAGACATGAGGTGAACACTGAAGCTTTCTTT,CASRHEVNTEAFF
NA,TRBD2,TRBV7-2,TRBJ2-3,TGTGCCAGCAGCCTATCTAGCGGGCGCACAGATACGCAGTATTTT,CASSLSSGRTDTQYF
NA,NA,TRBV30,TRBJ2-7,TGTGCCTGGAGTGTAACGGCCTACGAGCAGTACTTC,CAWSVTAYEQYF
NA,NA,TRBV7-7,TRBJ2-5,TGTGCCAGCAGTCCTCGAACAGGGTGGGCAGAGACCCAGTACTTC,CASSPRTGWAETQYF
NA,NA,TRBV10-3,TRBJ2-5,TGTGCCATCAGTGGGGGGGTCGGAGAGACCCAGTACTTC,CAISGGVGETQYF
NA,NA,TRBV10-3,TRBJ1-3,TGTGCCACCCTGGACACTTCCTCTGGAAACACCATATATTTT,CATLDTSSGNTIYF
once,NA,TRBV29-1,TRBJ1-3,TGCAGCGTAGCGGGCCTCGGAAACACCATATATTTT,CSVAGLGNTIYF
NA,TRBD1,TRBV10-3,TRBJ1-1,TGTGCCATCGGGGGGACAGGATCTGAAGCTTTCTTT,CAIGGTGSEAFF
NA,TRBD2,TRBV5-1,TRBJ2-2,TGCGCCAGCAGCTTGCGACTAGCGGAGATCACCGGGGAGCTGTTTTTT,CASSLRLAEITGELFF
few,NA,TRBV6-5,TRBJ1-2,TGTGCCAGCAGTTACTCGGCGGGTCCCACGGATGGCTACACCTTC,CASSYSAGPTDGYTF
NA,NA,TRBV7-7,TRBJ2-5,TGTGCCAGCAGCCCCGGACTGAGGGAGACCCAGTACTTC,CASSPGLRETQYF
NA,NA,TRBV15,TRBJ2-1,TGTGCCACCAGCAGAGAACCCCGGCGGGTATACAATGAGCAGTTCTTC,CATSREPRRVYNEQFF
NA,TRBD1,TRBV6-1,TRBJ1-1,TGTGCCAGCAGCGAAACTTTGGGACAGACTTTAATGAACACTGAAGCTTTCTTT,CASSETLGQTLMNTEAFF
NA,NA,TRBV7-9,TRBJ2-7,TGTGCCAGCAGCCCAGTCTGGAGAACAGGCAGCTCCTACGAGCAGTACTTC,CASSPVWRTGSSYEQYF
NA,NA,TRBV10-1,TRBJ2-1,TGCGCCAGCAGTTCGGGGGTTAACAATGAGCAGTTCTTC,CASSSGVNNEQFF
NA,TRBD1,TRBV18,TRBJ2-1,TGTGCCAGCTCACCTCAACAGGGGAGTGGGAATGAGCAGTTCTTC,CASSPQQGSGNEQFF